A selection of T cell receptor beta chains follows, all from one sample in a study of blood T cell repertoires in COVID-19. The repertoire was sequenced with immunoSEQ multiplex PCR; TCRdb's copy has only in-frame clones and lacks some. The table includes about 210,000 clones, over 75% detected once. Sequencing input: peripheral blood. Receptor source: a human donor in a cohort sampled during active COVID-19. The CDR3 runs from the conserved cysteine through the conserved F or W.

v_call: TRBV7-8
j_call: TRBJ1-5
cdr3_aa: CASSLDRGLGEPQHF

v_call: TRBV5-1
j_call: TRBJ1-6
cdr3_aa: CASSLVGTGGISPLHF

v_call: TRBV21-1
j_call: TRBJ1-1
cdr3_aa: CAGDRDSEAFF

v_call: TRBV2
j_call: TRBJ2-2
cdr3_aa: CASSEVLSAGELFF

v_call: TRBV5-1
j_call: TRBJ1-2
cdr3_aa: CASNDYRQGDDGYTF

v_call: TRBV19
j_call: TRBJ2-7
cdr3_aa: CASSPLRVGDEQYF

v_call: TRBV11-1
j_call: TRBJ2-1
cdr3_aa: CASSLGSEREQFF

v_call: TRBV3-1/TRBV3-2
j_call: TRBJ2-7
cdr3_aa: CASTTGSYEQYF

v_call: TRBV28
j_call: TRBJ1-6
cdr3_aa: CASGQGENSPLHF

v_call: TRBV7-2
j_call: TRBJ1-6
cdr3_aa: CASSLGWTESSPLHF

v_call: TRBV29-1
j_call: TRBJ2-1
cdr3_aa: CSVEGGGMDNEQFF

v_call: TRBV11-3
j_call: TRBJ2-1
cdr3_aa: CASSRDSRNEQFF

v_call: TRBV6-5
j_call: TRBJ2-6
cdr3_aa: CASSYGVSGANVLTF

v_call: TRBV28
j_call: TRBJ1-5
cdr3_aa: CASSPPNSNQPQHF

v_call: TRBV28
j_call: TRBJ1-2
cdr3_aa: CASSGLNRGGYGYTF

v_call: TRBV7-9
j_call: TRBJ2-7
cdr3_aa: CASSLSPGLASYEQYF

v_call: TRBV5-6
j_call: TRBJ2-7
cdr3_aa: CASNLGLAYEQYF

v_call: TRBV16
j_call: TRBJ2-5
cdr3_aa: CASSPLGQGQETQYF

v_call: TRBV24-1
j_call: TRBJ2-3
cdr3_aa: CATQPGTSGSTDTQYF

v_call: TRBV7-2
j_call: TRBJ1-2
cdr3_aa: CASSPSTTAPSYGYTF

v_call: TRBV28
j_call: TRBJ1-1
cdr3_aa: CATTGGSDTEAFF

v_call: TRBV28
j_call: TRBJ1-6
cdr3_aa: CASSFGQNNSPLHF

v_call: TRBV19
j_call: TRBJ2-3
cdr3_aa: CASSRYSPSGTDTQYF

v_call: TRBV5-1
j_call: TRBJ1-2
cdr3_aa: CASSQEQGSHGYTF

v_call: TRBV5-6
j_call: TRBJ2-1
cdr3_aa: CASKGLAGPAGDNEQFF

v_call: TRBV10-3
j_call: TRBJ2-1
cdr3_aa: CAISELDSSSYNEQFF

v_call: TRBV6-1
j_call: TRBJ2-5
cdr3_aa: CASSDRVSQETQYF

v_call: TRBV11-3
j_call: TRBJ2-1
cdr3_aa: CASTPGGNYNEQFF

v_call: TRBV5-1
j_call: TRBJ1-1
cdr3_aa: CASSPSGGGDTEAFF

v_call: TRBV19
j_call: TRBJ1-2
cdr3_aa: CATAAPNYGYTF

v_call: TRBV19
j_call: TRBJ1-5
cdr3_aa: CASSATGGHQPQHF

v_call: TRBV7-6
j_call: TRBJ1-1
cdr3_aa: CASSPGTGGLDTEAFF

v_call: TRBV2
j_call: TRBJ1-2
cdr3_aa: CASSFGQGEYGYTF

v_call: TRBV5-1
j_call: TRBJ1-1
cdr3_aa: CASSLDRGWGMNTEAFF

v_call: TRBV24-1
j_call: TRBJ2-5
cdr3_aa: CATSDERGAGETQYF

v_call: TRBV5-1
j_call: TRBJ1-5
cdr3_aa: CASSLTGFNQPQHF

v_call: TRBV6-1
j_call: TRBJ2-6
cdr3_aa: CASSASSGGSSGANVLTF

v_call: TRBV29-1
j_call: TRBJ1-2
cdr3_aa: CSGVQGGLNGYTF

v_call: TRBV7-8
j_call: TRBJ2-7
cdr3_aa: CASSFSLAGGPREQYF

v_call: TRBV5-5
j_call: TRBJ2-7
cdr3_aa: CASSPISYEQYF

v_call: TRBV4-1
j_call: TRBJ1-2
cdr3_aa: CASSLSPGVAYGYTF

v_call: TRBV5-1
j_call: TRBJ1-1
cdr3_aa: CASNGGYMNTEAFF

v_call: TRBV6-5
j_call: TRBJ2-7
cdr3_aa: CASLNDRTYEQYF

v_call: TRBV18
j_call: TRBJ2-1
cdr3_aa: CASSPIPQIINNEQFF

v_call: TRBV18
j_call: TRBJ2-5
cdr3_aa: CASSPGREIAQYF

v_call: TRBV11-2
j_call: TRBJ2-1
cdr3_aa: CASSMTSEPDSEQFF

v_call: TRBV13
j_call: TRBJ2-1
cdr3_aa: CASSLLGLGNEQFF

v_call: TRBV28
j_call: TRBJ1-1
cdr3_aa: CASSLSPGMGLAEAFF